The 20 T cell receptor beta chains below were found in one sample sequenced in a study of blood T cell repertoires in COVID-19. The table came from immunoSEQ multiplex PCR; TCRdb's copy has only in-frame clones and leaves some out. The sample carries 110,000 to 150,000 clones, about 90% recorded once. Sequences were obtained from peripheral blood. These receptor sequences come from an older woman with acute or convalescent COVID-19.

The chain links TRBV19 to TRBJ2-5; 7 bases align to TRBD1. V was pared by 3 bases and J by 6 bases, with 4 bases of the junction left unmatched. This CDR3 comprises 13 residues. The germline CDR1 and CDR2 sequences are LNHDA and SQIVND (reference sequence). The CDR3, as DNA: TGTGCCAGTAGTATTGACAGGGAAAAGACCCAGTACTTC. Translated: CASSIDREKTQYF.

The chain combines TRBV7-2 with TRBJ1-2, with D perhaps TRBD1 (5 bases). This CDR3 comprises 15 residues. Germline V gene sequence: CDR1 SGHTA, CDR2 FQGNSA. Trimming took off 5 bases at V and 2 bases at J, with 15 bases between the two ends. Here the CDR3 reads CASSPMTVTNYGYTF. CDR3 nucleotides: TGTGCCAGCAGCCCAATGACAGTGACGAACTATGGCTACACCTTC.

The V and J genes are TRBV19 and TRBJ2-6, with D unresolved. The CDR3 length is 15 residues. V was shortened by 4 bases and J by 0 bases, with 7 bases between the two germline ends. Germline-derived CDR1 and CDR2 are LNHDA and SQIVND (reference sequence). This CDR3 reads CASSRRGSGANVLTF. CDR3 nucleotides: TGTGCCAGTAGTAGGCGAGGCTCTGGGGCCAACGTCCTGACTTTC.

J is TRBJ1-1 and V is TRBV6-5; 9 bases line up with TRBD1. The germline CDR1 and CDR2 sequences are MNHEY and SVGAGI. CDR3 size: 13 residues. V trimming: 6 bases; J trimming: 2 bases; junction bases outside the gene matches: 1. CDR3 amino acids: CASRQGANTEAFF. The CDR3 DNA follows: TGTGCCAGCAGACAGGGGGCAAACACTGAAGCTTTCTTT.

The rearrangement uses TRBV6-6 and TRBJ1-1; D possibly corresponds to TRBD1 (5 bases). CDR3 length equals 13 residues. Germline V gene data show CDR1 as MNHNY and CDR2 as SVGAGI (reference sequence). Trimming took 6 bases from V and 4 from J, leaving 12 bases between them. The CDR3 DNA reads TGTGCCAGCAGCGTCAATAGGGGCACTGAAGCTTTCTTT. Translation: CASSVNRGTEAFF.

The rearrangement uses TRBV7-2 and TRBJ1-3; tentative D call: TRBD1 (5 bases). The CDR3 is 15 residues long. Germline loops: CDR1 SGHTA, CDR2 FQGNSA. Trimming took 0 bases from V and 0 from J, leaving 6 bases between them. The CDR3 region has the DNA TGTGCCAGCAGCTTAGCCACAGGCTCTGGAAACACCATATATTTT. Residues: CASSLATGSGNTIYF.

This chain joins TRBV3-1 (or the pseudogene TRBV3-2) and TRBJ1-5, with 7 bases aligning to TRBD1. The germline V gene has CDR1 LGHDT and CDR2 YNNKEL (reference sequence). The CDR3 is 15 amino acids. After removal of 1 base from V and 7 bases from J, the junction contained 7 bases not matched to a gene. This CDR3 is CASSQGQGVWQPQHF. The CDR3 region has the DNA TGTGCCAGCAGCCAAGGACAGGGAGTCTGGCAGCCCCAGCATTTT.

This clone showed up just a few times. Other nucleotide sequences in the sample specify the same CDR3. V is TRBV11-1 and J is TRBJ1-1; no definite D call. The germline V gene has CDR1 SGHAT and CDR2 FQDESV (reference sequence). This CDR3 has 13 amino acids. V dropped 3 bases and J dropped 0 bases, with 5 bases sitting between them. CDR3 residues: CASSLELNTEAFF. The CDR3 nucleotides read TGTGCCAGCAGCTTGGAGCTGAACACTGAAGCTTTCTTT.

This clone appeared a single time. The J gene is TRBJ1-2, the V gene TRBV7-2, with TRBD1 identical over 7 bases. V was pared by 5 bases and J by 2 bases, with 8 bases of the junction left unmatched. This CDR3 region has 15 residues. Germline V gene data show CDR1 as SGHTA and CDR2 as FQGNSA. The CDR3 reads CASSAYRGLNYGYTF. The CDR3 nucleotides are TGTGCCAGCAGCGCATACAGGGGTCTAAACTATGGCTACACCTTC.

This rearrangement joins TRBV24-1 to TRBJ2-3, with a tentative D call TRBD2 (6 bases). Germline-derived CDR1 and CDR2 are KGHDR and SFDVKD. V lost 0 bases and J lost 3, with 12 bases in between. The length of the CDR3 is 16 residues. The CDR3 loop reads CATSDLWGEGTDTQYF. As DNA, the CDR3 is TGTGCCACCAGTGATTTGTGGGGGGAAGGTACAGATACGCAGTATTTT.

The V call is TRBV19, the J call TRBJ2-7; no reliable D call. The CDR3 loop spans 14 amino acids. Trimming left V 6 bases short and J 5 bases short, with 17 bases between. Germline CDR1 reads LNHDA; CDR2 reads SQIVND (reference sequence). CDR3 residues: CASRRSAFADEQYF. Here the CDR3 DNA reads TGTGCCAGTAGGCGTTCCGCCTTTGCGGACGAGCAGTACTTC.

The chain uses TRBV18 and TRBJ1-5; D is perhaps TRBD1 (5 bases). Trimming shortened V by 10 bases and J by 0 bases, and 10 bases separated the two germline ends. The CDR3 is made up of 13 amino acids. CDR1 is KGHSH, CDR2 LQKENI, per germline. DNA for the CDR3: TGTGCCACCTCGACAGATAGCAATCAGCCCCAGCATTTT. As protein: CATSTDSNQPQHF.

This sequence joins TRBV4-1 and TRBJ1-3; TRBD1 matches 7 bases. The trim removed 1 base at V and 0 bases at J, leaving 12 bases unmatched. This CDR3 contains 19 residues. CDR1 and CDR2 (germline): MGHRA, YSYEKL. In DNA form, the CDR3 reads TGCGCCAGCAGCCAAGTTCCGGGACAGCCAGATTCCTCTGGAAACACCATATATTTT. It encodes CASSQVPGQPDSSGNTIYF.

The chain uses TRBV4-1 and TRBJ1-1, with a tentative D call TRBD1 (5 bases). V lost 2 bases to trimming and J lost 3 bases, with 19 bases between them. CDR1 is MGHRA and CDR2 is YSYEKL in the germline V gene. This CDR3 is built from 17 residues. DNA for the CDR3: TGCGCCAGCAGCCAACGAACTGTTTTAGTGGGGCACACTGAAGCTTTCTTT. Its translation is CASSQRTVLVGHTEAFF.

This clone was seen once. DNA of the CDR3: TGTGCCAGCAGTTCCGGGGAGGGTGGCTACACCTTC. Its translation is CASSSGEGGYTF. This rearrangement joins TRBV2 to TRBJ1-2; D is ambiguous. Germline V lookup: CDR1 SNHLY, CDR2 FYNNEI. Trimming shortened V by 5 bases and J by 7 bases, and 11 bases separated the two germline ends. The CDR3 covers 12 residues.

This clone was seen only a few times. CDR3: CASGLVPGGAYTDTQYF. The CDR3 DNA reads as TGTGCTAGTGGTTTGGTACCAGGTGGGGCTTACACAGATACGCAGTATTTT. The chain recombines TRBV12-5 with TRBJ2-3; possibly TRBD1 for D (5 bases). CDR1 and CDR2 from the germline V gene are LGHNT and FRNRAP. The CDR3 consists of 17 residues. Trimming shortened V by 0 bases and J by 2 bases, and 15 bases separated the two germline ends. The whole variable domain, filled in from reference TRBV12-5 and TRBJ2-3, reads DARVTQTPRHKVTEMGQEVTMRCQPILGHNTVFWYRQTMMQGLELLAYFRNRAPLDDSGMPKDRFSAEMPDATLATLKIQPSEPRDSAVYFCASGLVPGGAYTDTQYFGPGTRLTVL.

The V call is TRBV18, the J call TRBJ2-7, with a weak D call TRBD1 (6 bases). V lost 1 base and J lost 3, with 13 bases in between. Per the germline V gene, CDR1 is KGHSH and CDR2 is LQKENI. The CDR3 totals 15 residues. The CDR3 nucleotides read TGTGCCAGCTCACCACGGGCAGGGGAGCTCTACGAGCAGTACTTC. The encoded protein is CASSPRAGELYEQYF.

The chain recombines TRBV7-2 with TRBJ1-4; D possibly corresponds to TRBD1 (6 bases). Germline V lookup: CDR1 SGHTA, CDR2 FQGNSA. This CDR3 contains 15 residues. The V gene lost 1 base and the J gene lost 8 bases, with 14 bases spanning the gap. CDR3 in amino acids: CASSLGLRGGEKLFF. The CDR3, as DNA: TGTGCCAGCAGCTTAGGTCTTAGGGGGGGGGAAAAACTGTTTTTT. The full variable domain, with the rest looked up from reference TRBV7-2 and TRBJ1-4, is GAGVSQSPSNKVTEKGKDVELRCDPISGHTALYWYRQSLGQGLEFLIYFQGNSAPDKSGLPSDRFSAERTGGSVSTLTIQRTQQEDSAVYLCASSLGLRGGEKLFFGSGTQLSVL.

The gene calls are TRBV30 and TRBJ2-7; 11 bases align to TRBD1. This CDR3 is 15 amino acids long. V was clipped by 3 bases and J by 7 bases; unmatched bases: 11. Germline CDR1 is GTSNPN and CDR2 is SVGIG (reference sequence). The CDR3 coding sequence is TGTGCCTGGAGCCCTCACCGGACAGGGGGCGGGGAGCAGTACTTC. It codes for CAWSPHRTGGGEQYF.

The J gene is TRBJ1-1, the V gene TRBV19; perhaps TRBD1 as D (6 bases). This CDR3 has 14 residues. Germline CDR1 reads LNHDA; CDR2 reads SQIVND (reference sequence). Between the trimmed V and J ends, which lost 2 bases and 5 bases, there was a span of 12 bases. CDR3 loop: CASSITGFQTEAFF. The CDR3 DNA reads TGTGCCAGTAGTATAACAGGGTTTCAGACTGAAGCTTTCTTT.